This record concerns one TCR beta chain sequence. Its antigen is unidentified. Germline CDR1 and CDR2: LNHDA and SQIVND (reference sequence). This CDR3 contains 14 residues. V lost 6 bases to trimming and J lost 4 bases, with 10 bases between them. The data originate from a study of cytomegalovirus exposure and HLA in healthy donors. General study results and limits: In the roughly 120 validation repertoires, a later analysis found that first-cohort TCR clusters tended to co-occur. There were a few CMV-associated chains whose specificity for CMV antigens was confirmed in vitro.

The table came from immunoSEQ multiplex PCR; TCRdb's copy has only in-frame clones and leaves some out. The sample lists roughly 130,000 clones, 88% occurring once. The specimen was PBMCs. The clonotype was recovered from a man aged 25-45 years in good health and CMV-seronegative. The V call is TRBV19, the J call TRBJ2-6; possible D gene TRBD1, 6 bases. CDR3: CASSGTSGANVLTF. The CDR3 bases are TGTGCCAGTAGCGGGACATCAGGGGCCAACGTCCTGACTTTC.